A single TCR beta chain is shown here with its context. This record belongs to a study of T cells after somatic rescue of genetic block. The CDR3 spans 15 residues. The germline V gene has CDR1 LGHNA and CDR2 YNFKEQ. Between the trimmed V and J ends, which lost 3 bases and 3 bases, there was a span of 14 bases. TCRdb's table, derived via immunoSEQ multiplex PCR, lists solely in-frame clones and lacks some. Of 88,000 or so clones listed, around 90% are singletons. The rearrangement links TRBV4-2 to TRBJ1-1, with a weak D call TRBD1 (5 bases). The receptor was derived from a woman aged 18-29 years. Material for sequencing was peripheral blood mononuclear cells (PBMCs). The CDR3 spells CASSHDQGGDTEAFF. The DNA of the CDR3 is TGTGCCAGCAGCCACGATCAGGGCGGGGACACTGAAGCTTTCTTT.